This TCR beta chain was identified during a study of radiotherapy plus CTLA-4 blockade in lung cancer (dated by TCRdb to 2017 to 2018). In the study overall: Among the enrolled patients, about 19% had an objective response, and about 29% reached disease control.

The library was obtained by the immunoSEQ multiplex PCR assay. Imported from immuneACCESS, the table was reduced by TCRdb to in-frame sequences with V and J called. These copies leave out some clones; in studies compared against another copy, an unresolved V gene accounts for under half, and the cause of the remainder is not known. A total of roughly 70,000 clones appear in this sample, around 90% of them only once. The ten largest make up less than 45% of the sample. Study-level results and caveats: Early dynamic changes in blood T cell clones, together with increased serum interferon-beta after radiation, were reported as the strongest predictors of response. After treatment with radiotherapy and ipilimumab, TCR clones that came from tumors expanded in the peripheral blood.

A note on this clone: This clone's antigen is unknown. No base quality information exists; no much larger clone differs at one position.

The study tested focal radiation therapy combined with CTLA-4 blockade (ipilimumab) in patients with chemo-refractory metastatic non-small-cell lung cancer. Including the terminal cysteine and phenylalanine, the CDR3 comprises 16 residues. The entry retains the CDR3 DNA only, 48 bases that are in frame from base 1. V lost 2 bases and J lost 0 bases; the stretch between them is 11 bases long. CDR1 SGHNT and CDR2 YYREEE were looked up in the germline V gene (reference sequence). The sequences come from peripheral blood, collected from a patient treated with radiotherapy plus ipilimumab. The TCR originated in a human donor with non-small cell lung cancer that progressed on radiotherapy plus ipilimumab. The chain is assembled from TRBV5-4 and TRBJ1-4, with the identity of the D gene unclear. The nucleotide sequence is given as TGTGCCAGCAGCTTAGGACCGACCCCAACTAATGAAAAACTGTTTTTT. Translated, it reads CASSLGPTPTNEKLFF.